A selection of T cell receptor beta chains follows, all from one sample in a study of cytomegalovirus exposure and HLA in healthy donors. Here immunoSEQ multiplex PCR was the method, and the copy in TCRdb shows in-frame clones only, minus some. Found here are 250,000 to 350,000 clones, under 90% of them singletons; the top ten hold roughly 0.31%. The sample comprised PBMCs. These receptors all come from a girl aged 2-10 years in good health and CMV-seronegative. CDR3s include the opening cysteine and the closing phenylalanine or tryptophan. Fields, in order: V gene, J gene, clone size, D gene, CDR3 length, CDR3 protein, CDR3 DNA. D genes are given only for firm matches. Where a row states a size, it is once, few, many or the class of an expanded clone; other rows omit it.

TRBV7-7	TRBJ2-5	.	TRBD2	18	CASSLKFRREGWRETQYF	TGTGCCAGCAGCTTAAAGTTCAGGCGGGAGGGCTGGAGGGAGACCCAGTACTTC
TRBV2	TRBJ2-1	.	.	17	CASMGRPGLASNNEQFF	TGTGCCAGCATGGGCCGGCCGGGACTTGCATCGAACAATGAGCAGTTCTTC
TRBV4-1	TRBJ2-1	.	TRBD2	16	CASSPSSSGRNNEQFF	TGCGCCAGCAGCCCTTCCTCTAGCGGGAGAAACAATGAGCAGTTCTTC
TRBV5-1	TRBJ1-3	.	.	18	CASSLYLDRLDSGNTIYF	TGCGCCAGCAGCTTGTATCTGGACAGATTAGACTCTGGAAACACCATATATTTT
TRBV5-1	TRBJ2-1	.	TRBD2	15	CASSTSGTSYNEQFF	TGCGCCAGCAGCACGAGCGGGACCTCCTACAATGAGCAGTTCTTC
TRBV7-6	TRBJ1-2	.	.	13	CASSPGTRYGYTF	TGTGCCAGCAGCCCCGGGACACGCTATGGCTACACCTTC
TRBV9	TRBJ2-3	.	TRBD1	15	CASSVGTGITDTQYF	TGTGCCAGCAGCGTGGGGACAGGGATAACAGATACGCAGTATTTT
TRBV28	TRBJ2-5	once	.	13	CASTLGGLETQYF	TGTGCCAGCACCCTTGGGGGGTTGGAGACCCAGTACTTC
TRBV2	TRBJ2-4	.	.	12	CASSDRVNIQYF	TGTGCCAGCAGTGACAGGGTGAACATTCAGTACTTC
TRBV29-1	TRBJ2-1	.	TRBD2	18	CSVRGVGAGGYSYNEQFF	TGCAGCGTTAGGGGGGTAGGTGCGGGGGGTTACTCCTACAATGAGCAGTTCTTC
TRBV11-2	TRBJ1-1	few	.	15	CASSLAVAVNTEAFF	TGTGCCAGCAGCTTAGCGGTTGCGGTGAACACTGAAGCTTTCTTT
TRBV6-5	TRBJ1-2	.	.	12	CASSSNLYGYTF	TGTGCCAGCAGTTCTAACCTTTATGGCTACACCTTC
TRBV27	TRBJ1-2	.	.	16	CASSLGSRGRAFGYTF	TGTGCCAGCAGTTTAGGATCCCGTGGCAGGGCTTTTGGCTACACCTTC
TRBV5-1	TRBJ2-5	.	TRBD2	16	CASSPSEAGAQETQYF	TGCGCCAGCAGCCCATCGGAAGCGGGGGCACAAGAGACCCAGTACTTC
TRBV6-1	TRBJ2-5	.	TRBD1	15	CASSGNGQGSETQYF	TGTGCCAGCAGTGGAAACGGACAGGGTTCAGAGACCCAGTACTTC
TRBV7-3	TRBJ2-1	.	TRBD2	17	CASSRTGTSGGINEQFF	TGTGCCAGCAGCCGTACCGGGACTAGCGGGGGTATCAATGAGCAGTTCTTC
TRBV20-1	TRBJ2-7	.	.	11	CSASGSYEQYF	TGCAGTGCTAGCGGGAGTTACGAGCAGTACTTC
TRBV28	TRBJ2-2	.	.	12	CAIHSNTGELFF	TGTGCCATTCACTCGAACACCGGGGAGCTGTTTTTT
TRBV6-1	TRBJ2-3	.	.	14	CASSVSGSTDTQYF	TGTGCCAGCAGTGTCAGCGGGAGCACAGATACGCAGTATTTT
TRBV5-3	TRBJ2-7	.	.	13	CARSGDTSYEQYF	TGTGCCAGAAGCGGGGACACATCCTACGAGCAGTACTTC